The rows below give T cell receptor beta chains drawn from one sample of a study of T-cell reconstitution after alpha-beta-depleted transplantation in children. One entry per CDR3 protein, called by TCRdb with MiXCR from the PCR reads. There are around 670,000 distinct CDR3 sequences in the sample; around 13% occur only once, and around 0.8% lies in the top ten. The starting material was PBMCs, obtained before TCRalphabeta/CD19-depleted stem cell transplant. These receptors were taken from a girl aged 2 to 10 with congenital amegakaryocytic thrombocytopenia, due to receive a stem cell transplant. CDR3s include the opening cysteine and the closing phenylalanine or tryptophan. D genes are given only for firm matches. Not every row has a clone size; where given, it reads once, few, many or a size class.

V: TRBV10-3; size: many; length: 13; J: TRBJ2-5; D: NA; DNA: TGTGCCATCAGTGAGTCGAGTAGGGAGACCCAGTACTTC; CDR3: CAISESSRETQYF
V: TRBV5-5; size: NA; length: 12; J: TRBJ2-1; D: NA; DNA: TGTGCCAGCAGAGTGAGGGGGGATGAGCAGTTCTTC; CDR3: CASRVRGDEQFF
V: TRBV28; size: few; length: 15; J: TRBJ2-7; D: NA; DNA: TGTGCCAGCAGCCCGACCGGGATCAGCCCTTACGAGCAGTACTTC; CDR3: CASSPTGISPYEQYF
V: TRBV12-3/TRBV12-4; size: many; length: 13; J: TRBJ2-7; D: NA; DNA: TGTGCCTCATGCCAACTACACGGCTACGAGCAGTACTTC; CDR3: CASCQLHGYEQYF
V: TRBV23-1; size: NA; length: 13; J: TRBJ2-5; D: NA; DNA: TGCGCCAGCAGTCCCAGGACAGCGGAGACCCAGTACTTC; CDR3: CASSPRTAETQYF
V: TRBV30; size: NA; length: 12; J: TRBJ2-1; D: NA; DNA: TGTGCCTGGACGGGTATCGACAATGAGCAGTTCTTC; CDR3: CAWTGIDNEQFF
V: TRBV15; size: few; length: 13; J: TRBJ2-7; D: NA; DNA: TGTGCCACCAGCCGGTTACGTTGGTACGAGCAGTACTTC; CDR3: CATSRLRWYEQYF
V: TRBV6-5; size: few; length: 16; J: TRBJ2-1; D: TRBD1; DNA: TGTGCCAGCAGTTACCCGGGGACAGGGGGCGGAGATGAGCAGTTCTTC; CDR3: CASSYPGTGGGDEQFF
V: TRBV28; size: NA; length: 14; J: TRBJ2-7; D: NA; DNA: TGTGCCAGCATCGTGGACATCAGCTCCTACGAGCAGTACTTC; CDR3: CASIVDISSYEQYF
V: TRBV6-2/TRBV6-3; size: many; length: 16; J: TRBJ2-1; D: TRBD2; DNA: TGTGCCAGCAGTTACGTATTCGCGGGAGGGCGTAATGAGCAGTTCTTC; CDR3: CASSYVFAGGRNEQFF
V: TRBV6-5; size: few; length: 12; J: TRBJ2-1; D: TRBD2; DNA: TGTGCCAGCAGTCAGACTAGCGGGGACCCGTTCTTC; CDR3: CASSQTSGDPFF
V: TRBV11-2; size: few; length: 15; J: TRBJ1-1; D: NA; DNA: TGTGCCAGCAGCTCACGCCTTGGGGGGAACACTGAAGCTTTCTTT; CDR3: CASSSRLGGNTEAFF
V: TRBV5-1; size: many; length: 15; J: TRBJ2-1; D: TRBD2; DNA: TGCGCCAGCAGCTTGGGAGCGGGAGCCTACAATGAGCAGTTCTTC; CDR3: CASSLGAGAYNEQFF
V: TRBV20-1; size: many; length: 12; J: TRBJ2-1; D: TRBD2; DNA: TGCAGAAGCGGGAGGGTCAGCGGTGAGCAGTTCTTC; CDR3: CRSGRVSGEQFF
V: TRBV5-8; size: NA; length: 11; J: TRBJ1-1; D: NA; DNA: TGTGCCAGCAGCGAGGGGTGGGAAGCTTTCTTT; CDR3: CASSEGWEAFF
V: TRBV10-3; size: many; length: 13; J: TRBJ1-2; D: NA; DNA: TGTGCCATCAATAGCCTCGTGGGGGATGGCTACACCTTC; CDR3: CAINSLVGDGYTF
V: TRBV12-3/TRBV12-4; size: many; length: 16; J: TRBJ2-1; D: TRBD2; DNA: TGTGCCACCAAAAGCCCGACTAGCGGGACCTACAATGAGCAGTTCTTC; CDR3: CATKSPTSGTYNEQFF
V: TRBV12-3/TRBV12-4; size: many; length: 13; J: TRBJ2-1; D: TRBD2; DNA: TGTGCCAGCTATGGCGGGGGTTACAATGAGCAGTTCTTC; CDR3: CASYGGGYNEQFF
V: TRBV14; size: NA; length: 13; J: TRBJ2-7; D: NA; DNA: TGTGCCAGCAGCCCGCGGGCCAAGTACGAGCAGTACTTC; CDR3: CASSPRAKYEQYF
V: TRBV15; size: few; length: 12; J: TRBJ2-5; D: NA; DNA: TGTGCCACCAGGAGGCCCCAAGAGACCCAGTACTTC; CDR3: CATRRPQETQYF
V: TRBV24-1; size: few; length: 19; J: TRBJ2-5; D: NA; DNA: TGTGCCACCAGGCTCCGGCCTTGGGCAGCCCAAGATATCCAAGAGACCCAGTACTTC; CDR3: CATRLRPWAAQDIQETQYF
V: TRBV5-1; size: NA; length: 15; J: TRBJ2-5; D: NA; DNA: TGCGCCAGCAGCTTGGCTACGGGAGATGGAGAGACCCAGTACTTC; CDR3: CASSLATGDGETQYF
V: TRBV5-1; size: many; length: 15; J: TRBJ2-1; D: TRBD2; DNA: TGCGCCAGCAGCTTGGGCCCTAGCGGGGGGAGTGGGCAGTTCTTC; CDR3: CASSLGPSGGSGQFF
V: TRBV5-1; size: few; length: 15; J: TRBJ1-2; D: NA; DNA: TGCGCCAGCAGCTCACAGGGCCTTTCGACGTATGGCTACACCTTC; CDR3: CASSSQGLSTYGYTF
V: TRBV20-1; size: NA; length: 15; J: TRBJ2-5; D: TRBD2; DNA: TGCAGTGCTAGAGATCTCCTAGCGGGTGTGGAGACCCAGTACTTC; CDR3: CSARDLLAGVETQYF
V: TRBV11-1; size: NA; length: 18; J: TRBJ2-7; D: TRBD2; DNA: TGTGCCAGCAGCTTGCCTTGGACTAGCGGGAGAATCCCGTACGAGCAGTACTTC; CDR3: CASSLPWTSGRIPYEQYF
V: TRBV4-1; size: many; length: 16; J: TRBJ2-3; D: NA; DNA: TGCGCCAGCAGCCCAGTAGCAAGCCGAAACCCAGATACGCAGTATTTT; CDR3: CASSPVASRNPDTQYF
V: TRBV5-1; size: many; length: 12; J: TRBJ2-5; D: TRBD1; DNA: TGCGCCAGCAGCTTGAACCGGGACAGGTCCTCCTTC; CDR3: CASSLNRDRSSF
V: TRBV4-2; size: NA; length: 16; J: TRBJ2-1; D: TRBD2; DNA: TGTGCCAGCAGCCTAGATATAGCGGGAGGGCCTAATGAGCAGTTCTTC; CDR3: CASSLDIAGGPNEQFF
V: TRBV7-9; size: many; length: 13; J: TRBJ2-7; D: NA; DNA: TGTGCCAGCAGCTTCGCGAACTCCTACGAGCAGTACTTC; CDR3: CASSFANSYEQYF
V: TRBV5-5; size: NA; length: 17; J: TRBJ1-2; D: TRBD1; DNA: TGTGCCAGCAGCTTGGCAGGGACAGGACCTTCTAACTATGGCTACACCTTC; CDR3: CASSLAGTGPSNYGYTF
V: TRBV15; size: few; length: 16; J: TRBJ2-2; D: NA; DNA: TGTGCCACCAGCAGTCAGGGACTCCGAGGAACCGGGGAGCTGTTTTTT; CDR3: CATSSQGLRGTGELFF
V: TRBV24-1; size: few; length: 14; J: TRBJ2-1; D: NA; DNA: TGTGCCACCAGTGCCATGGACAGTTACAATGAGCAGTTCTTC; CDR3: CATSAMDSYNEQFF
V: TRBV5-1; size: NA; length: 14; J: TRBJ2-7; D: NA; DNA: TGCGCCAGCAGCCCACAGGGTCCCTCCTACGAGCAGTACTTC; CDR3: CASSPQGPSYEQYF
V: TRBV12-3/TRBV12-4; size: many; length: 14; J: TRBJ1-3; D: NA; DNA: TGTGCCAGCAGCCATTTGGGGTCTGGAAACACCATATATTTT; CDR3: CASSHLGSGNTIYF
V: TRBV29-1; size: many; length: 12; J: TRBJ2-7; D: TRBD1; DNA: TGCAGCGCCCAGGGGGCGGGCTTCGAGCAGTACTTC; CDR3: CSAQGAGFEQYF
V: TRBV20-1; size: many; length: 15; J: TRBJ2-3; D: TRBD2; DNA: TGCAGTGCTAGCGTGAATAGCGGGAGTGGAGATACGCAGTATTTT; CDR3: CSASVNSGSGDTQYF
V: TRBV7-9; size: NA; length: 14; J: TRBJ1-1; D: NA; DNA: TGTGCCAGCAGCCCCCCCCCCGGGAGCACTGAAGCTTTCTTT; CDR3: CASSPPPGSTEAFF
V: TRBV5-8; size: many; length: 16; J: TRBJ2-2; D: TRBD2; DNA: TGTGCCAGCGGGACTAGCCCTACGGGGAACACCGGGGAGCTGTTTTTT; CDR3: CASGTSPTGNTGELFF
V: TRBV4-2; size: NA; length: 15; J: TRBJ2-7; D: NA; DNA: TGTGCCAGCAGCCAAGAGTTAGGAGGGTCCCACGAGCAGTACTTC; CDR3: CASSQELGGSHEQYF
V: TRBV18; size: NA; length: 15; J: TRBJ2-7; D: NA; DNA: TGTGCCAGCTCACCCGTGCCAGTATTCCGCTACGAGCAGTACTTC; CDR3: CASSPVPVFRYEQYF
V: TRBV27; size: many; length: 15; J: TRBJ2-7; D: TRBD2; DNA: TGTGCCAGCAGTCTGGCGGCTAGCGGCTCCGCCGAGCAGTACTTC; CDR3: CASSLAASGSAEQYF
V: TRBV20-1; size: many; length: 14; J: TRBJ2-6; D: NA; DNA: TGCAGTGCCTCGCTTCCTTCGGGGGCCAACGTCCTGACTTTC; CDR3: CSASLPSGANVLTF
V: TRBV29-1; size: many; length: 13; J: TRBJ1-2; D: NA; DNA: TGCAGCGTTGCCGGCCAGGGTGTCTTTGGCTACACCTTC; CDR3: CSVAGQGVFGYTF
V: TRBV10-2; size: many; length: 15; J: TRBJ2-3; D: NA; DNA: TGCGCCAGCAGTGACGTCGGGGGAGCCACAGATACGCAGTATTTT; CDR3: CASSDVGGATDTQYF